This T cell receptor beta chain comes out of a study of T cell responses to AZD1222 COVID-19 vaccine. With 0 bases removed from V and 6 bases from J, the gap between germline ends came to 6 bases. Germline V lookup: CDR1 SGHAT, CDR2 FQNNGV. The CDR3 is made up of 12 amino acids. Measured with immunoSEQ multiplex PCR; TCRdb has only the in-frame clones, and not every one. The sample lists fewer than 120,000 clones, about 90% occurring once. The sequencing used peripheral blood, collected on day 0 of AZD1222 vaccination. The chain recombines TRBV11-2 with TRBJ2-7; D unresolved. This TCR was sampled from an adult in good health. DNA for the CDR3: TGTGCCAGCAGCTTAGATAGGAGCGAGCAGTACTTC. Translated: CASSLDRSEQYF.